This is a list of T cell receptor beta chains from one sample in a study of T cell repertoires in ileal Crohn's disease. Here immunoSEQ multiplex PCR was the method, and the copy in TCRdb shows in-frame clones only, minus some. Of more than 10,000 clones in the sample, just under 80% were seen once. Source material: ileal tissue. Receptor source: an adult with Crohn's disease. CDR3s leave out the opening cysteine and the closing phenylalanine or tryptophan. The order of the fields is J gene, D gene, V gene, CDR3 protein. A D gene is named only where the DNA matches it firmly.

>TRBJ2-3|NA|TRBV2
ASIPRGAGRANTQY
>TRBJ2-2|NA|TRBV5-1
ASSLGMNTGELF
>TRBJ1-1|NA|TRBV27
ASSSEGWSEAF
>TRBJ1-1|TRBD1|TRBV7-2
ASSLQGVTTEAF
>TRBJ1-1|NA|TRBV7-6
ASSLGGAETEAF
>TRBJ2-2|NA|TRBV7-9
ASSLSPGGMNTGELF
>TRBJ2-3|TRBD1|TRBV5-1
ASSYGQGGRSDTQY
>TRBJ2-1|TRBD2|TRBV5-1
ATSTSGSINEQF
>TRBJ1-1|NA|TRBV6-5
ASRLIGVNTEAF
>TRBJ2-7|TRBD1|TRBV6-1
ASTGTGFYEQY
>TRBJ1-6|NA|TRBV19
ASRTGRSSYNSPLH
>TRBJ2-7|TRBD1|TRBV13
ASSPDRGDFGEQY
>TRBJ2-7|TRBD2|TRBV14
ASSQVGGGEQY
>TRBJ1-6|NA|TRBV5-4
ASSFGGTGNSPLH
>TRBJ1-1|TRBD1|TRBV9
ASSATSGGPLGTEAF
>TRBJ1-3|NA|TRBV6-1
ASSEVAGGPGNTIY
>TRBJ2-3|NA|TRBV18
ASSLPGTDTQY